What follows describes a single T cell receptor beta chain. The data stem from a study of blood T cell repertoires in COVID-19. The protocol was immunoSEQ multiplex PCR, while the TCRdb copy is restricted to in-frame clones and leaves out a portion. The data show about 290,000 clones, with over 85% seen just once and approximately 12% held by the top ten. V trimming: 5 bases; J trimming: 4 bases; junction bases outside the gene matches: 7. The germline CDR1 and CDR2 sequences are MNHEY and SMNVEV (reference sequence). The CDR3 has 15 residues. The chain joins TRBV27 to TRBJ1-5, with TRBD1 matching 8 bases. Sequences were obtained from peripheral blood. This TCR was recovered from a woman aged 30 to 39 with COVID-19, enrolled during active disease. The CDR3 sequence: CASSPMTGENQPQHF. DNA for the CDR3: TGTGCCAGCAGTCCCATGACAGGGGAAAATCAGCCCCAGCATTTT.